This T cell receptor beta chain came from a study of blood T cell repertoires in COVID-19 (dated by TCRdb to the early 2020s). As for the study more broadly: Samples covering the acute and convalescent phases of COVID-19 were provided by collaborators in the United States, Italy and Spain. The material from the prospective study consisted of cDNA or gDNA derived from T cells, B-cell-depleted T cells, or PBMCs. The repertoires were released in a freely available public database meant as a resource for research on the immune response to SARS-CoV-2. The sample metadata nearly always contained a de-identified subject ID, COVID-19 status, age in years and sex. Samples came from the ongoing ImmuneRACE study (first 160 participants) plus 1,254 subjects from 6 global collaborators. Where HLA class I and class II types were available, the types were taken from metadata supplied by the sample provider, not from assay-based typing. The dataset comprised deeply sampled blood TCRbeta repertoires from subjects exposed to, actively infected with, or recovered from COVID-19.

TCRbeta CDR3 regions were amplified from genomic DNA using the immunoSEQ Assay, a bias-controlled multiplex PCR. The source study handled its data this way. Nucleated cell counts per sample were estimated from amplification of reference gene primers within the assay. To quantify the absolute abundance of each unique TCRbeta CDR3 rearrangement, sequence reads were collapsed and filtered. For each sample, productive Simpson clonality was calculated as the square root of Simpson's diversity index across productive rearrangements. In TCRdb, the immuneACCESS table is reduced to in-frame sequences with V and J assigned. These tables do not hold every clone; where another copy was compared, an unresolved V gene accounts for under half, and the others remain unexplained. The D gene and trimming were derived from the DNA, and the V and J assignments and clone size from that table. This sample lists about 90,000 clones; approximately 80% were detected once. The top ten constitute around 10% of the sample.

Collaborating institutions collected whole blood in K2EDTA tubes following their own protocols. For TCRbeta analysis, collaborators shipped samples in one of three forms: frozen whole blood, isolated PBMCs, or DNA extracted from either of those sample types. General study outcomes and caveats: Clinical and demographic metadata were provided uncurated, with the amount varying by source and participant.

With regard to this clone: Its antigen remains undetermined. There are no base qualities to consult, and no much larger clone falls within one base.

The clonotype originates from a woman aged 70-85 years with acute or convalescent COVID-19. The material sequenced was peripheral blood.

The nucleotide sequence reads TGCGCCAGCAGCTCCGGGACTAGCGGGAGGTTAAGAGATACGCAGTATTTT. It is translated as CASSSGTSGRLRDTQYF. Here the chain combines TRBV5-1 and TRBJ2-3, and TRBD2 matches 15 of the central bases. From the germline V gene, CDR1 is SGHRS and CDR2 is YFSETQ. V has 3 bases trimmed and J has 5 bases trimmed; junction bases matching no gene number 7. The CDR3, cysteine through phenylalanine, is 17 amino acids long. CDR3 DNA only is kept here, 51 bases in frame from base 1.